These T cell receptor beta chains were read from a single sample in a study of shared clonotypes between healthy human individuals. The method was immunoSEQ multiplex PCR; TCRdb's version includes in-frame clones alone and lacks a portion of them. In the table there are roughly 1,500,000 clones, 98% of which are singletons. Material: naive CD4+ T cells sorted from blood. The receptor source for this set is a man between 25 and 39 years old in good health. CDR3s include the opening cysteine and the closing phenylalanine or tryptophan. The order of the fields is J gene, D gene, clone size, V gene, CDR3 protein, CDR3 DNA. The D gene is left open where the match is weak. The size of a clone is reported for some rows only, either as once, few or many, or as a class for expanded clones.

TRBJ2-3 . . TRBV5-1 CASSLRDGADTQYF TGCGCCAGCAGCCTCCGGGACGGGGCAGATACGCAGTATTTT
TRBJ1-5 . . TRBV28 CASSRQGGGEQPQHF TGTGCCAGCAGTCGCCAAGGGGGTGGGGAGCAGCCCCAGCATTTT
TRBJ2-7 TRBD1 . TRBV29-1 CSVVLPGQDYEQYF TGCAGCGTTGTACTCCCGGGACAGGACTACGAGCAGTACTTC
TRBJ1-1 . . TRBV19 CASSIGVTTEAFF TGTGCCAGTAGTATCGGGGTGACCACTGAAGCTTTCTTT
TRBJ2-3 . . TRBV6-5 CASSSPAAQYF TGTGCCAGCAGTTCCCCGGCGGCGCAGTATTTT
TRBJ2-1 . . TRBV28 CASSTYNEQFF TGTGCCAGCAGCACCTACAATGAGCAGTTCTTC
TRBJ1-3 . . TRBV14 CASSQDLGTGNTIYF TGTGCCAGCAGCCAAGATTTGGGAACTGGAAACACCATATATTTT
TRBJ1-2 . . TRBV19 CASSGGTSPLYGYTF TGTGCCAGTAGTGGAGGAACAAGCCCACTCTATGGCTACACCTTC
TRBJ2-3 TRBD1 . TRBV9 CASSVVGQGGTDTQYF TGTGCCAGCAGCGTAGTAGGACAGGGCGGCACAGATACGCAGTATTTT
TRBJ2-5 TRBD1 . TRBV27 CASSSHPFPGQGAGETQYF TGTGCCAGCAGTTCGCATCCATTCCCGGGACAGGGGGCCGGAGAGACCCAGTACTTC
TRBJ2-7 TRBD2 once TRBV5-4 CASSFASGRRRHEQYF TGTGCCAGCAGCTTCGCTAGCGGAAGGAGGCGCCACGAGCAGTACTTC
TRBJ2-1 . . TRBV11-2 CASSFETSSYNEQFF TGTGCCAGCAGCTTTGAGACTTCCTCCTACAATGAGCAGTTCTTC
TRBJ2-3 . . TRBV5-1 CASSFPGRSTDTQYF TGCGCCAGCAGCTTTCCGGGACGGAGCACAGATACGCAGTATTTT
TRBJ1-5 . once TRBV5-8 CASSLGARSNQPQHF TGTGCCAGCAGCTTGGGGGCCAGAAGCAATCAGCCCCAGCATTTT
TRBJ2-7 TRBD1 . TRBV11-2 CASSRDRGYEQYF TGTGCCAGCAGCCGAGACAGGGGTTACGAGCAGTACTTC
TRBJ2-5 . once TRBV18 CASSPKHQETQYF TGTGCCAGCTCACCGAAACATCAAGAGACCCAGTACTTC
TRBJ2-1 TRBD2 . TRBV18 CASSRLAGGPVGEQFF TGTGCCAGCTCACGACTAGCGGGAGGGCCGGTAGGTGAGCAGTTCTTC
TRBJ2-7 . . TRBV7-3 CASSLPRKAIARIYEQYF TGTGCCAGCAGCTTACCCCGAAAAGCGATCGCTCGAATCTACGAGCAGTACTTC
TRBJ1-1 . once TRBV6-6 CASSYSRGFEAFF TGTGCCAGCAGTTACTCCAGGGGATTTGAAGCTTTCTTT
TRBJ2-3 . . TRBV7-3 CASSLRGADTQYF TGTGCCAGCAGCTTAAGGGGGGCCGATACGCAGTATTTT
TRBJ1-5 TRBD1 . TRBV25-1 CASSETGDQPQHF TGTGCCAGCAGTGAAACAGGGGATCAGCCCCAGCATTTT
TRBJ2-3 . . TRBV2 CASSGYSSPTDTQYF TGTGCCAGCAGCGGTTACAGTTCGCCTACAGATACGCAGTATTTT
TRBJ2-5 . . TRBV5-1 CASSPRTVTQETQYF TGCGCCAGCAGCCCACGGACAGTTACTCAAGAGACCCAGTACTTC
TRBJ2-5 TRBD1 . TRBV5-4 CASRTGVQETQYF TGTGCCAGCAGAACAGGGGTTCAAGAGACCCAGTACTTC
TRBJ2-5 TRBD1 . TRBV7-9 CASSFLLPGQGEYF TGTGCCAGCAGCTTCCTACTCCCCGGACAGGGCGAGTACTTC